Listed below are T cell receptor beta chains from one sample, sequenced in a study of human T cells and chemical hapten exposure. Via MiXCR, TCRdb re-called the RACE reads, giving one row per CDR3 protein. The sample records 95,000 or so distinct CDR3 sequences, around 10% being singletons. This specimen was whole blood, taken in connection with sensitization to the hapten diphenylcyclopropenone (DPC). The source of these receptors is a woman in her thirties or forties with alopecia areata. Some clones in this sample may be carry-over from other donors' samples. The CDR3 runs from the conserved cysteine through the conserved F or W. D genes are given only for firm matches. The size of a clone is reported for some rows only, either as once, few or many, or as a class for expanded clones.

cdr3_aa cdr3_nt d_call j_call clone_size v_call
CASMRSGLDYNEQFF TGTGCCAGTATGCGTTCGGGACTAGACTACAATGAGCAGTTCTTC TRBD2 TRBJ2-1 NA TRBV19
CASSMQDYEQYF TGTGCCAGCAGTATGCAGGACTACGAGCAGTACTTC NA TRBJ2-7 few TRBV11-2
CASLGGSHPSSYNEQFF TGTGCCAGCTTAGGGGGCTCCCACCCTAGCTCCTACAATGAGCAGTTCTTC TRBD1 TRBJ2-1 few TRBV7-9
CATTQGATNYGYTF TGTGCCACCACCCAGGGGGCGACGAACTATGGCTACACCTTC TRBD1 TRBJ1-2 NA TRBV15
CSARGLAGATTEQFF TGCAGTGCTAGAGGGCTAGCGGGGGCGACTACTGAGCAGTTCTTC TRBD2 TRBJ2-1 few TRBV20-1
CASSPRDGFGMNTEAFF TGTGCCAGCTCACCCAGGGACGGATTTGGGATGAACACTGAAGCTTTCTTT NA TRBJ1-1 NA TRBV18
CASSEPLGRATEAFF TGTGCCAGCAGTGAGCCGCTTGGAAGGGCAACTGAAGCTTTCTTT NA TRBJ1-1 many TRBV2
CASRRFGRSSEQFF TGTGCCAGCCGCCGTTTTGGGCGATCCAGTGAGCAGTTCTTC NA TRBJ2-1 few TRBV5-4
CASSQGDTTTIDF TGTGCCAGCAGCCAAGGGGACACCACCACTATCGACTTT NA TRBJ1-1 few TRBV3-1
CASNGYNSNQPQHF TGTGCCAGCAACGGATACAATAGCAATCAGCCCCAGCATTTT NA TRBJ1-5 many TRBV2
CAWRAEGGRSYEQYF TGTGCCTGGAGGGCCGAGGGAGGGCGGTCCTACGAGCAGTACTTC TRBD2 TRBJ2-7 many TRBV30
CASSRGTSGETQYF TGTGCCAGCTCACGGGGGACTAGCGGGGAGACCCAGTACTTC TRBD2 TRBJ2-5 NA TRBV18
CSAPRGGNTEAFF TGCAGTGCCCCACGAGGGGGGAACACTGAAGCTTTCTTT NA TRBJ1-1 many TRBV20-1
CASSPRSGTEAFF TGTGCCAGCAGCCCAAGGTCGGGAACTGAAGCTTTCTTT NA TRBJ1-1 few TRBV7-8
CASSPGAWNQPQHF TGTGCCAGCAGCCCCGGGGCTTGGAATCAGCCCCAGCATTTT NA TRBJ1-5 NA TRBV3-1
CSARTSGGAYTQYF TGCAGTGCAAGGACTAGCGGGGGGGCTTATACGCAGTATTTT TRBD2 TRBJ2-3 NA TRBV20-1
CASSAQLVQGLEAFF TGTGCCAGCTCAGCACAATTGGTACAGGGTCTAGAAGCTTTCTTT NA TRBJ1-1 NA TRBV18
CSVARTSGTYNEQFF TGCAGCGTTGCCCGGACTAGCGGCACCTACAATGAGCAGTTCTTC TRBD2 TRBJ2-1 many TRBV29-1
CASSYRHRGYTQYF TGTGCCAGCAGTTACCGCCACAGGGGTTATACGCAGTATTTT TRBD1 TRBJ2-3 many TRBV6-5
CASSLGPLGANVLTF TGTGCCAGCAGCTTAGGTCCCCTCGGGGCCAACGTCCTGACTTTC NA TRBJ2-6 many TRBV7-6
CASSLEGEAGYEQYF TGTGCCAGCAGCTTAGAGGGGGAGGCGGGGTACGAGCAGTACTTC NA TRBJ2-7 many TRBV7-2
CASSLRPDRGRTDTQYF TGTGCCAGCAGCCTGCGACCGGACAGGGGCCGCACAGATACGCAGTATTTT TRBD1 TRBJ2-3 many TRBV7-9
CASSPNVGRGETQYF TGTGCCAGCAGCCCCAATGTGGGCCGGGGAGAGACCCAGTACTTC NA TRBJ2-5 many TRBV14
CSAHSGNYNEQFF TGCAGTGCACATAGCGGGAATTACAATGAGCAGTTCTTC TRBD2 TRBJ2-1 NA TRBV20-1
CSARPGGQGDTQYF TGCAGTGCGCGGCCGGGGGGGCAGGGAGATACGCAGTATTTT TRBD2 TRBJ2-3 many TRBV20-1
CATSDFRVDQPQHF TGTGCCACCAGTGATTTTCGGGTCGATCAGCCCCAGCATTTT NA TRBJ1-5 many TRBV24-1
CASSLALAGSDTQYF TGTGCCAGCAGCTTAGCGCTAGCGGGCTCAGATACGCAGTATTTT TRBD2 TRBJ2-3 many TRBV7-9
CASSVGGRVHEQFF TGTGCCAGCAGCGTAGGAGGAAGGGTCCATGAGCAGTTCTTC NA TRBJ2-1 few TRBV9
CASSPQAPNEQFF TGTGCCAGCAGCCCACAGGCCCCAAATGAGCAGTTCTTC NA TRBJ2-1 few TRBV7-9
CASSQDETDEKLFF TGTGCCAGCAGCCAAGATGAGACCGATGAAAAACTGTTTTTT NA TRBJ1-4 NA TRBV4-2
CASSPGAAGLYNEQFF TGTGCCAGTAGTCCCGGGGCGGCGGGACTTTACAATGAGCAGTTCTTC NA TRBJ2-1 few TRBV19
CSAQAGGPFNEQFF TGCAGTGCTCAAGCGGGAGGGCCTTTCAATGAGCAGTTCTTC TRBD2 TRBJ2-1 few TRBV20-1
CSVRGQVNTEAFF TGCAGCGTAAGGGGACAGGTTAACACTGAAGCTTTCTTT TRBD1 TRBJ1-1 many TRBV29-1
CSALGGGASYEQYF TGCAGTGCTCTGGGGGGGGGCGCCTCCTACGAGCAGTACTTC NA TRBJ2-7 few TRBV20-1
CASSLGGRGYDEQFF TGCGCCAGCAGCTTGGGTGGCAGGGGGTACGATGAGCAGTTCTTC TRBD1 TRBJ2-1 NA TRBV5-1
CASKIAALSGNTIYF TGTGCCAGCAAGATCGCAGCTCTCTCTGGAAACACCATATATTTT NA TRBJ1-3 NA TRBV6-5
CASSQELQGQSFPYGYTF TGTGCCAGCAGCCAGGAATTACAGGGGCAGAGCTTTCCCTATGGCTACACCTTC TRBD1 TRBJ1-2 few TRBV4-2
CASSPIWGPKQETQYF TGTGCCAGCAGCCCCATCTGGGGTCCGAAACAAGAGACCCAGTACTTC NA TRBJ2-5 few TRBV7-2
CSARDSQRINTGELFF TGCAGTGCTAGAGATTCCCAGCGGATTAACACCGGGGAGCTGTTTTTT NA TRBJ2-2 many TRBV20-1
CASSPNPEGAYNEQFF TGCGCCAGCAGCCCCAATCCCGAGGGCGCCTACAATGAGCAGTTCTTC NA TRBJ2-1 NA TRBV4-3
CASSLTGHGYTF TGTGCCAGCAGCTTGACGGGACATGGCTACACCTTC NA TRBJ1-2 many TRBV7-8
CASRDRGGFSNSPLHF TGCGCCAGCAGAGACCGCGGGGGTTTCTCTAATTCACCCCTCCACTTT NA TRBJ1-6 many TRBV5-1
CASSSTLSGANVLTF TGTGCCAGCAGTTCGACCCTGTCTGGGGCCAACGTCCTGACTTTC NA TRBJ2-6 few TRBV28
CASSSDRDEGQPQHF TGTGCCAGCAGCTCGGACAGGGATGAGGGTCAGCCCCAGCATTTT TRBD1 TRBJ1-5 NA TRBV11-1
CASSVGSPGELFF TGTGCCAGCAGCGTAGGTAGCCCCGGGGAGCTGTTTTTT NA TRBJ2-2 few TRBV9
CASSDLSGKETQYF TGTGCCAGCAGTGATCTGAGCGGCAAAGAGACCCAGTACTTC NA TRBJ2-5 NA TRBV25-1
CASKLRGGNGYTF TGTGCCAGCAAACTTCGCGGGGGCAATGGCTACACCTTC NA TRBJ1-2 many TRBV6-2/TRBV6-3
CASSQAGRGLETQYF TGTGCCAGCAGCCAAGCGGGCAGGGGGCTGGAGACCCAGTACTTC TRBD1 TRBJ2-5 NA TRBV4-2
CASTADRGTEAFF TGTGCCAGCACTGCCGACAGGGGGACTGAAGCTTTCTTT TRBD1 TRBJ1-1 NA TRBV6-2/TRBV6-3
CASSDLDIRSPATNEKLFF TGTGCCAGCAGCGACCTGGACATTCGTTCTCCTGCAACTAATGAAAAACTGTTTTTT NA TRBJ1-4 NA TRBV7-2
CASSETASVTRSYGYTF TGTGCCAGCAGTGAAACTGCGAGTGTCACCCGATCCTATGGCTACACCTTC NA TRBJ1-2 many TRBV6-4
CASSEAPSRSSYNEQFF TGTGCCAGCAGTGAAGCTCCGAGCCGGAGCTCCTACAATGAGCAGTTCTTC NA TRBJ2-1 NA TRBV2
CSANRGDGYTF TGCAGCGCTAACAGGGGAGATGGCTACACCTTC TRBD1 TRBJ1-2 NA TRBV29-1
CASSLTTSNQPQHF TGTGCCAGCAGTTTAACGACTAGCAATCAGCCCCAGCATTTT NA TRBJ1-5 many TRBV12-3/TRBV12-4
CASSEENRGSSYNSPLHF TGTGCCAGCAGTGAAGAGAACAGGGGAAGCTCCTATAATTCACCCCTCCACTTT TRBD1 TRBJ1-6 many TRBV6-1
CASSLVGSGYTF TGTGCCAGCAGCTTAGTAGGGTCAGGCTACACCTTC NA TRBJ1-2 NA TRBV11-2
CASSLEGGTEAFF TGTGCCAGCAGCCTCGAGGGGGGCACTGAAGCTTTCTTT NA TRBJ1-1 many TRBV6-4
CASSGGLYTDTQYF TGTGCCAGCAGTGGGGGACTATACACAGATACGCAGTATTTT TRBD2 TRBJ2-3 NA TRBV2
CASSLRQGRNQPQHF TGTGCCAGCAGCCTCCGACAGGGCCGAAATCAGCCCCAGCATTTT TRBD1 TRBJ1-5 many TRBV5-6